The 14 T cell receptor beta chains in this list originate from one sample, sequenced in a study of cytomegalovirus exposure and HLA in healthy donors (dated by TCRdb to the late 2010s). The library was built by means of the immunoSEQ multiplex PCR assay. The multiplex PCR relied on a mix of 60 forward primers for TCR Vbeta segments and 13 reverse primers for TCR Jbeta segments. TCRdb re-hosts the immuneACCESS table, in-frame sequences only. Its copies lack some clones; in the studies checked, an unresolved V gene accounts for under half of them, and the cause for the rest is not known. The sample records around 170,000 clones, approximately 88% of which are singletons. In total, the top ten clones hold around 2.5% of the sample. Sequenced sample: PBMCs. The receptors derive from a woman aged 45-65 years in good health and CMV-seropositive.

This clone was counted once. J is TRBJ2-7 and V is TRBV4-2, with a tentative D call TRBD1 (6 bases). The length of the CDR3 is 13 residues. Germline lookup yields CDR1 LGHNA and CDR2 YNFKEQ. V lost 1 base and J lost 7, with 11 bases in between. The CDR3: CASSQVAQGEQYF. The CDR3 nucleotides are TGTGCCAGCAGCCAAGTCGCCCAGGGGGAGCAGTACTTC.

V gene TRBV5-1 combines with J gene TRBJ2-1; 9 bases match TRBD1. The germline gives CDR1 SGHRS, CDR2 YFSETQ. The CDR3 spans 16 residues. V lost 2 bases and J lost 9; bases outside the gene matches: 12. CDR3 coding DNA: TGCGCCAGCAGCTTAGCTTTCCCGGGACAGGGAGGTGAGCAGTTCTTC. This gives the protein CASSLAFPGQGGEQFF.

This chain links TRBV5-8 with TRBJ2-3; D perhaps matches TRBD1 (6 bases). CDR1 SGHTS and CDR2 YDEGEE come from the germline V gene. Deletions cut 3 bases from V and 9 bases from J, with 20 bases between. This CDR3 has 15 amino acids. CDR3 sequence: CASSSFTGPTGTQYF. CDR3 nucleotide sequence: TGTGCCAGCAGCTCCTTTACAGGGCCTACGGGGACGCAGTATTTT. The full variable domain, with the rest looked up from reference TRBV5-8 and TRBJ2-3, is EAGVTQSPTHLIKTRGQQATLRCSPISGHTSVYWYQQALGLGLQFLLWYDEGEERNRGNFPPRFSGRQFPNYSSELNVNALELEDSALYLCASSSFTGPTGTQYFGPGTRLTVL.

The count of this clone is one. V is TRBV19 and J is TRBJ1-2, with 7 bases identical to TRBD1. Germline CDR1 LNHDA, CDR2 SQIVND (reference sequence). This CDR3 has 13 amino acids. The V gene end was trimmed by 6 bases and the J gene end by 3 bases; junction bases not matched to a gene: 4. CDR3 loop: CASSNTGDYGYTF. DNA for the CDR3: TGTGCCAGTAGCAATACAGGGGACTATGGCTACACCTTC.

V gene TRBV7-3 combines with J gene TRBJ2-5, with 15 bases fitting TRBD2. Germline CDR1 is SGHTA and CDR2 is FQGTGA. With V trimmed by 3 bases and J by 5 bases, 7 bases remained unmatched. This CDR3 has 17 residues. CDR3 protein: CASSLGLAGGSRETQYF. CDR3 coding DNA: TGTGCCAGCAGCTTGGGACTAGCGGGGGGATCGAGGGAGACCCAGTACTTC.

J is TRBJ2-7 and V is TRBV7-6; 7 bases match TRBD1. Looked up from germline, CDR1 is SGHVS and CDR2 is FNYEAQ. V trimming: 0 bases; J trimming: 5 bases; junction bases outside the gene matches: 7. The CDR3 covers 15 residues. DNA of the CDR3: TGTGCCAGCAGCTTAGCTACAGGGGAGTTCCACGAGCAGTACTTC. Its protein product is CASSLATGEFHEQYF.

The DNA for the CDR3 is TGTGCCAGCAGAAAGGGTGACAGGGGGGAATCCTATAATTCACCCCTCCACTTT. Translating it yields CASRKGDRGESYNSPLHF. The rearrangement joins TRBV21-1 to TRBJ1-6; TRBD1 was called by the table and not checked on the DNA. TRBV21-1 counts as a pseudogene. This CDR3 is 18 amino acids long.

The chain couples TRBV5-1 to TRBJ2-5, with D maybe TRBD1 (5 bases). The CDR3 covers 14 residues. The germline V gene encodes CDR1 SGHRS and CDR2 YFSETQ. V lost 0 bases to trimming and J lost 5 bases, with 11 bases between them. The CDR3 sequence: CASSLDPGQETQYF. CDR3 coding DNA: TGCGCCAGCAGCTTGGACCCAGGGCAGGAGACCCAGTACTTC.

This chain links TRBV4-2 with TRBJ2-6, with 11 bases aligning to TRBD2. Looked up from germline, CDR1 is LGHNA and CDR2 is YNFKEQ. The CDR3 has 22 residues. With V trimmed by 0 bases and J by 0 bases, 13 bases remained unmatched. The CDR3 protein is CASSQERSSGGSFGSGANVLTF. Here the CDR3 DNA reads TGTGCCAGCAGCCAAGAAAGGTCTAGCGGGGGGTCGTTTGGCTCTGGGGCCAACGTCCTGACTTTC.

This clone was picked up a small number of times. V usage is TRBV27 and J usage is TRBJ1-2; D may be TRBD1 (6 bases). The CDR3 loop spans 16 amino acids. Germline CDR1 MNHEY, CDR2 SMNVEV (reference sequence). With 3 bases removed from V and 0 bases from J, the gap between germline ends came to 14 bases. DNA for the CDR3: TGTGCCAGCAGTTTCAGGGGAACCCAAGCTAACTATGGCTACACCTTC. This sequence encodes CASSFRGTQANYGYTF.

The chain's CDR3 is CASRSGGQETQYF. CDR3 nucleotides: TGTGCCAGCAGGTCCGGGGGACAAGAGACCCAGTACTTC. The chain employs TRBV9 and TRBJ2-5, with a possible D match to TRBD2 (6 bases). Deletions cut 5 bases from V and 2 bases from J, with 10 bases between. Germline V lookup: CDR1 SGDLS, CDR2 YYNGEE. The CDR3 consists of 13 residues. Supplemented by reference TRBV9 and TRBJ2-5, the full variable domain reads DSGVTQTPKHLITATGQRVTLRCSPRSGDLSVYWYQQSLDQGLQFLIQYYNGEERAKGNILERFSAQQFPDLHSELNLSSLELGDSALYFCASRSGGQETQYFGPGTRLLVL.

V gene TRBV28 combines with J gene TRBJ1-6; D is possibly TRBD1 (6 bases). V lost 5 bases and J lost 5, with 19 bases in between. Per germline, CDR1 MDHEN and CDR2 SYDVKM. This CDR3 region has 17 residues. The CDR3 protein is CASSLAHGQLNNSPLHF. CDR3 in DNA: TGTGCCAGCAGTCTAGCCCACGGACAGCTCAATAATTCACCCCTCCACTTT.

This chain joins TRBV6-1 and TRBJ2-5, with 8 nucleotides matching TRBD1. This CDR3 has 15 amino acids. Germline V gene data show CDR1 as MNHNS and CDR2 as SASEGT. V trimming: 4 bases; J trimming: 1 base; junction bases outside the gene matches: 5. CDR3 region: CASSGTGSRQETQYF. The CDR3 DNA sequence: TGTGCCAGCAGTGGGACAGGGTCCCGCCAAGAGACCCAGTACTTC.

J is TRBJ2-7 and V is TRBV5-1; D remains ambiguous. CDR1 and CDR2 from the germline V gene are SGHRS and YFSETQ. The V and J ends lost 0 bases and 4 bases respectively, with 8 bases between them. There are 13 residues in the CDR3. CDR3 residues: CASSLVQTYEQYF. CDR3 coding DNA: TGCGCCAGCAGCTTGGTCCAGACTTACGAGCAGTACTTC. Full variable domain (rest looked up from reference TRBV5-1 and TRBJ2-7): KAGVTQTPRYLIKTRGQQVTLSCSPISGHRSVSWYQQTPGQGLQFLFEYFSETQRNKGNFPGRFSGRQFSNSRSEMNVSTLELGDSALYLCASSLVQTYEQYFGPGTRLTVT.